This T cell receptor (beta chain) was obtained from a study of T cells after yellow fever vaccination. Overall study: The fractions with low cell numbers were processed using SMART-Seq v4 Ultra Low Input. Regarding the study as a whole: Clones that expanded after primary vaccination mostly reappeared after the booster (roughly 96% CD4, roughly 87% CD8).

Generation of TCR cDNA used 5'RACE template switching (which added a universal primer site and UMIs). TCRdb re-analysed the 5' RACE reads in MiXCR, keeping a single row per CDR3 protein. The repertoire holds over 150,000 distinct CDR3 sequences, with 5.5% to 7.5% as singletons. The sample holds many counts of this clonotype. What it binds is unknown. This TCR derives from a man between 18 and 29 years old who received the YFV17D yellow fever vaccine. This specimen was CD4+ T cells sorted from PBMCs, taken on the day of the first yellow fever vaccination.

The CDR3: CATSDSGNPRGEQFF. The CDR3 bases are TGTGCCACCAGTGATTCCGGGAACCCGAGGGGTGAGCAGTTCTTC. The rearrangement joins TRBV24-1 to TRBJ2-1; D is possibly TRBD1 or TRBD2 (5 bases each). V gave up 2 bases and J gave up 9 bases, with 16 bases separating them. The CDR3 is 15 residues long. Germline V gene lookup returns CDR1 KGHDR and CDR2 SFDVKD.